This is a list of T cell receptor beta chains from one sample in a study of cytomegalovirus exposure and HLA in healthy donors. Produced via immunoSEQ multiplex PCR; TCRdb's table is partial and in-frame only. The sample comprises approximately 170,000 clones, approximately 80% of which are singletons, and roughly 4.5% rests with the top ten. Material for sequencing was PBMCs. Source of these receptors: a woman aged 45 to 65 in good health and CMV-seropositive. Each CDR3 is given with its conserved first and last residue. Fields, in order: clone size, V gene, J gene, D gene, CDR3 protein, CDR3 DNA. D genes are given only for firm matches. The size field is filled for only some rows; it gives once, few, many or a size class.

.,TRBV4-3,TRBJ2-7,TRBD2,CASSQDTGLAAYEQYF,TGCGCCAGCAGCCAAGATACGGGACTAGCCGCCTACGAGCAGTACTTC
.,TRBV29-1,TRBJ2-7,TRBD2,CSGLAGSYEQYF,TGCAGCGGGCTAGCGGGATCTTACGAGCAGTACTTC
.,TRBV19,TRBJ1-2,.,CASSMIYEGFYGYTF,TGTGCCAGTAGTATGATATACGAGGGATTCTATGGCTACACCTTC
.,TRBV27,TRBJ2-3,.,CASSFISVSDTQYF,TGTGCCAGCAGTTTTATTAGCGTGTCAGATACGCAGTATTTT
.,TRBV5-4,TRBJ1-1,TRBD1,CASSLERTGWNTEAFF,TGTGCCAGCAGCTTGGAAAGGACAGGGTGGAACACTGAAGCTTTCTTT
.,TRBV5-4,TRBJ2-2,.,CASSAGQIRTRTGELFF,TGTGCCAGCAGCGCGGGACAGATACGAACGAGGACCGGGGAGCTGTTTTTT
.,TRBV5-1,TRBJ2-1,TRBD2,CASSTEPSGSSYNEQFF,TGCGCCAGCAGTACCGAACCCAGCGGGAGCTCCTACAATGAGCAGTTCTTC
medium-sized,TRBV4-3,TRBJ2-6,.,CASSQDLSSGANVLTF,TGCGCCAGCAGCCAAGATCTCAGCTCTGGGGCCAACGTCCTGACTTTC
few,TRBV29-1,TRBJ1-5,.,CSPAFYRTRPQHF,TGCAGCCCCGCCTTTTATAGGACTCGGCCCCAGCATTTT
.,TRBV28,TRBJ2-1,TRBD2,CASSRTSGYYNEQFF,TGTGCCAGCAGCCGTACTAGCGGCTACTACAATGAGCAGTTCTTC
.,TRBV19,TRBJ2-2,TRBD1,CASSDRQGWNTGELFF,TGTGCCAGTAGCGACCGACAGGGGTGGAACACCGGGGAGCTGTTTTTT
.,TRBV5-1,TRBJ2-3,TRBD2,CASSLAPTGGQDTQYF,TGCGCCAGCAGCTTGGCCCCGACGGGGGGGCAAGACACGCAGTATTTT
.,TRBV28,TRBJ1-5,TRBD1,CASSFGAGGGNQPQHF,TGTGCCAGCAGTTTTGGGGCAGGGGGTGGCAATCAGCCCCAGCATTTT
once,TRBV19,TRBJ1-2,.,CASSIGDRSYYGYTF,TGTGCCAGTAGTATTGGAGACAGGAGTTACTATGGCTACACCTTC
.,TRBV7-9,TRBJ1-5,.,CASSFASGNQPQHF,TGTGCCAGCAGCTTCGCGAGCGGCAATCAGCCCCAGCATTTT
.,TRBV10-3,TRBJ1-5,TRBD1,CAITQGLNNQPQHF,TGTGCCATCACACAGGGGTTGAACAATCAGCCCCAGCATTTT
few,TRBV27,TRBJ2-1,TRBD1,CASSLAGQGRGEQFF,TGTGCCAGCAGTTTGGCCGGACAGGGGCGTGGTGAGCAGTTCTTC
.,TRBV30,TRBJ1-4,.,CAWSVRGQINEKLFF,TGTGCCTGGAGTGTACGAGGACAGATTAATGAAAAACTGTTTTTT
.,TRBV25-1,TRBJ2-7,TRBD2,CASSEYPHTSGSRGEQYF,TGTGCCAGCAGTGAATACCCCCACACTAGCGGGAGTCGCGGCGAGCAGTACTTC
.,TRBV29-1,TRBJ1-4,.,CSVEEPGLEKLFF,TGCAGCGTTGAAGAGCCAGGACTGGAAAAACTGTTTTTT
.,TRBV6-5,TRBJ1-3,TRBD1,CASSQGASGNTIYF,TGTGCCAGCAGCCAGGGGGCATCTGGAAACACCATATATTTT
.,TRBV6-5,TRBJ2-1,TRBD2,CASSYFSGRSDNEQFF,TGTGCCAGCAGTTACTTTAGCGGGAGGTCTGACAATGAGCAGTTCTTC
.,TRBV6-1,TRBJ1-3,.,CASSSRQGGYTIYF,TGTGCCAGCAGTTCCCGGCAGGGAGGCTACACCATATATTTT
once,TRBV28,TRBJ2-3,.,CASCPPIYRYTDTQYF,TGTGCCAGCTGCCCTCCTATTTACCGGTACACAGATACGCAGTATTTT
.,TRBV28,TRBJ2-7,TRBD2,CATGLAQTYEQYF,TGTGCCACCGGACTAGCGCAGACCTACGAGCAGTACTTC
.,TRBV5-4,TRBJ2-7,.,CASSLGQGNSYEQYF,TGTGCCAGCAGCTTGGGTCAGGGGAACTCCTACGAGCAGTACTTC
.,TRBV6-5,TRBJ2-7,TRBD2,CASSGGNSYEQYF,TGTGCCAGCTCCGGGGGGAACTCCTACGAGCAGTACTTC
once,TRBV30,TRBJ2-1,TRBD2,CAWSVFRTSGYYNEQFF,TGTGCCTGGAGTGTCTTTCGGACTAGCGGGTACTACAATGAGCAGTTCTTC
.,TRBV18,TRBJ2-1,.,CASSSSNEQFF,TGTGCCAGCTCATCTAGCAATGAGCAGTTCTTC
few,TRBV5-4,TRBJ2-5,TRBD1,CASSPSPGTEETQYF,TGTGCCAGCAGCCCGTCACCCGGGACAGAAGAGACCCAGTACTTC
.,TRBV21-1,TRBJ2-2,.,CASLRDRGFTGELFF,TGTGCCTCCCTCCGAGACAGGGGATTCACCGGGGAGCTGTTTTTT
.,TRBV14,TRBJ2-5,.,CASSQGDWLAQETQYF,TGTGCCAGCAGCCAAGGCGATTGGCTAGCACAAGAGACCCAGTACTTC
.,TRBV7-6,TRBJ2-1,TRBD2,CASSLGVNSGRAVANEQFF,TGTGCCAGCAGCTTAGGCGTGAATAGCGGGAGGGCCGTAGCCAATGAGCAGTTCTTC
once,TRBV30,TRBJ1-1,.,CAWSEGRTAEAFF,TGTGCCTGGAGTGAGGGGAGGACCGCAGAAGCTTTCTTT
.,TRBV5-1,TRBJ2-3,TRBD2,CASSLPTSGGADTQYF,TGCGCCAGCAGCTTACCGACTAGCGGGGGCGCAGATACGCAGTATTTT
.,TRBV6-6,TRBJ2-7,TRBD1,CASSRLRDRAYEQYF,TGTGCCAGCAGCCGCCTCCGGGACAGGGCCTACGAGCAGTACTTC
.,TRBV5-6,TRBJ2-1,.,CASSLWAIRAGSYNEQFF,TGTGCCAGCAGCTTGTGGGCAATTCGAGCGGGCTCCTACAATGAGCAGTTCTTC
.,TRBV5-1,TRBJ2-7,TRBD1,CASSLSPGQGEYEQYF,TGCGCCAGCAGCTTATCCCCGGGACAGGGTGAATACGAGCAGTACTTC
.,TRBV5-1,TRBJ2-7,TRBD2,CASSLGAGSAGLPYEQYF,TGCGCCAGCAGCTTAGGTGCTGGATCGGCGGGACTACCCTACGAGCAGTACTTC
.,TRBV28,TRBJ2-5,TRBD2,CASSRGLAGGRETQYF,TGTGCCAGCAGTCGGGGACTAGCGGGAGGGCGAGAGACCCAGTACTTC
.,TRBV5-1,TRBJ2-3,.,CASSLESRSTDTQYF,TGCGCCAGCAGCTTGGAATCGAGGAGCACAGATACGCAGTATTTT
few,TRBV29-1,TRBJ2-5,.,CSVRPGHSYQETQYF,TGCAGCGTGCGCCCGGGACATTCGTACCAAGAGACCCAGTACTTC
.,TRBV11-3,TRBJ1-1,TRBD1,CASSLAGGNTEAFF,TGTGCCAGCAGCTTAGCAGGGGGGAACACTGAAGCTTTCTTT
once,TRBV6-6,TRBJ1-5,.,CASSFDRPLNQPQHF,TGTGCCAGCAGTTTCGACAGGCCACTCAATCAGCCCCAGCATTTT
.,TRBV7-3,TRBJ2-1,TRBD2,CASSLREGPDEQFF,TGTGCCAGCAGCTTACGGGAGGGCCCGGATGAGCAGTTCTTC
once,TRBV15,TRBJ2-6,TRBD2,CATSSYSGGPPGANVLTF,TGTGCCACCAGCAGTTATAGCGGGGGCCCGCCTGGGGCCAACGTCCTGACTTTC
once,TRBV9,TRBJ2-2,.,CASSGRGNTGELFF,TGTGCCAGCAGTGGACGGGGGAACACCGGGGAGCTGTTTTTT
.,TRBV25-1,TRBJ2-1,TRBD1,CASQRRVGTGYNNEQFF,TGTGCCAGCCAACGTCGGGTTGGGACAGGGTATAACAATGAGCAGTTCTTC
few,TRBV4-1,TRBJ2-7,.,CASSITGFPYEQYF,TGCGCCAGCAGCATCACAGGGTTCCCCTACGAGCAGTACTTC
.,TRBV9,TRBJ2-7,TRBD1,CASSLGQSSYEQYF,TGTGCCAGCAGCCTGGGACAGAGCTCCTACGAGCAGTACTTC
.,TRBV7-9,TRBJ2-7,.,CASSPRQRYEQYF,TGTGCCAGCAGCCCGCGACAGAGATACGAGCAGTACTTC
few,TRBV28,TRBJ1-2,TRBD1,CASARGPNYGYTF,TGTGCCAGCGCGAGGGGGCCAAACTATGGCTACACCTTC
once,TRBV15,TRBJ2-1,.,CATAPFAGALQFF,TGTGCCACCGCTCCTTTCGCGGGGGCTCTGCAGTTCTTC
once,TRBV10-3,TRBJ2-3,TRBD1,CAIRAGTGLTDTQYF,TGTGCCATCAGGGCCGGGACAGGGCTCACAGATACGCAGTATTTT
.,TRBV30,TRBJ2-3,.,CAWSVTLGSSQYF,TGTGCCTGGAGTGTAACACTAGGCTCGTCGCAGTATTTT
.,TRBV30,TRBJ1-1,.,CAWSVGGDAFF,TGTGCCTGGAGTGTAGGGGGGGATGCTTTCTTT
.,TRBV7-2,TRBJ2-7,.,CASSLEFGAYEQYF,TGTGCCAGCAGCTTAGAATTCGGGGCCTACGAGCAGTACTTC
.,TRBV30,TRBJ1-3,TRBD1,CAWIEATGRNTIYF,TGTGCCTGGATTGAAGCGACAGGGAGAAACACCATATATTTT
few,TRBV4-2,TRBJ2-1,.,CASSQGDWSSYNEQFF,TGTGCCAGCAGCCAAGGGGACTGGAGCTCCTACAATGAGCAGTTCTTC